A single sample is the source of the 22 T cell receptor beta chains below, sequenced in a study of cytomegalovirus exposure and HLA in healthy donors. The PCR ran on 60 Vbeta and 13 Jbeta primers. Data came from immunoSEQ multiplex PCR; TCRdb stores just in-frame clones and leaves some out. The sample has 130,000 to 150,000 clones, 65% to 80% seen once; the top ten hold less than 1.5%. The sample comprised PBMCs. The receptors originated from a male donor in good health and CMV-seropositive.

V usage is TRBV19 and J usage is TRBJ2-1, with 11 nucleotides matching TRBD1. This CDR3 is built from 15 residues. The V gene end was trimmed by 5 bases and the J gene end by 9 bases; junction bases not matched to a gene: 9. Germline CDR1 reads LNHDA; CDR2 reads SQIVND (reference sequence). Here the CDR3 reads CASSFGQGAEGEQFF. The CDR3 DNA sequence: TGTGCCAGTAGTTTCGGACAGGGGGCTGAGGGTGAGCAGTTCTTC. The full variable domain, its missing parts supplied by reference TRBV19 and TRBJ2-1, is DGGITQSPKYLFRKEGQNVTLSCEQNLNHDAMYWYRQDPGQGLRLIYYSQIVNDFQKGDIAEGYSVSREKKESFPLTVTSAQKNPTAFYLCASSFGQGAEGEQFFGPGTRLTVL.

The J gene is TRBJ1-2, the V gene TRBV10-1, with 7 positions matching TRBD1. The trim removed 0 bases at V and 3 bases at J, leaving 10 bases unmatched. The CDR3 is 17 amino acids. Germline V CDR1 and CDR2: WNHNN, SYGVQD (reference sequence). CDR3 nucleotide sequence: TGCGCCAGCAGTGAGTCGTCGAGACAGGGTATCTACTATGGCTACACCTTC. Amino acids: CASSESSRQGIYYGYTF.

The rearrangement uses TRBV27 and TRBJ2-1, with 10 bases identical to TRBD2. The CDR3 runs to 14 residues. Germline values: CDR1 MNHEY, CDR2 SMNVEV (reference sequence). Trimming removed 6 bases from V and 6 bases from J; junction bases left unmatched: 5. The chain's CDR3 is CASRSGLAFNEQFF. The CDR3 nucleotides are TGTGCCAGCAGATCGGGACTAGCGTTCAATGAGCAGTTCTTC.

This clone was observed once. CDR3 region: CAIGDRLRPADTQYF. The CDR3 bases are TGTGCCATCGGGGATCGACTACGCCCGGCAGATACGCAGTATTTT. The V call is TRBV10-3, the J call TRBJ2-3; D perhaps matches TRBD2 (5 bases). There are 15 residues in the CDR3. With 8 bases removed from V and 4 bases from J, the gap between germline ends came to 19 bases. In germline, CDR1 is ENHRY, CDR2 SYGVKD.

The chain uses TRBV19 and TRBJ2-2; perhaps TRBD2 as D (5 bases). The CDR3 loop spans 13 amino acids. Germline V gene data show CDR1 as LNHDA and CDR2 as SQIVND (reference sequence). The V and J ends lost 3 bases and 5 bases respectively, with 7 bases between them. The CDR3 bases are TGTGCCAGTAGTATTCGGGGAACCGGGGAGCTGTTTTTT. It encodes CASSIRGTGELFF. Supplemented by reference TRBV19 and TRBJ2-2, the full variable domain reads DGGITQSPKYLFRKEGQNVTLSCEQNLNHDAMYWYRQDPGQGLRLIYYSQIVNDFQKGDIAEGYSVSREKKESFPLTVTSAQKNPTAFYLCASSIRGTGELFFGEGSRLTVL.

The rearrangement links TRBV28 to TRBJ2-1; the D gene is possibly TRBD2 (5 bases). Germline V lookup: CDR1 MDHEN, CDR2 SYDVKM. The CDR3 has 15 residues. Trimming took 8 bases from V and 5 from J, leaving 19 bases between them. The chain's CDR3 is CASSSPAAGHNEQFF. CDR3 coding DNA: TGTGCCAGCTCTTCCCCGGCGGCGGGTCACAATGAGCAGTTCTTC. Looking up the rest from reference TRBV28 and TRBJ2-1 gives the full variable domain: DVKVTQSSRYLVKRTGEKVFLECVQDMDHENMFWYRQDPGLGLRLIYFSYDVKMKEKGDIPEGYSVSREKKERFSLILESASTNQTSMYLCASSSPAAGHNEQFFGPGTRLTVL.

The V and J genes are TRBV11-3 and TRBJ2-1; 10 bases align to TRBD2. V trimming: 1 base; J trimming: 8 bases; junction bases outside the gene matches: 5. The CDR3 spans 15 residues. Germline V gene data show CDR1 as SGHNT and CDR2 as YENEEA. The CDR3 nucleotides are TGTGCCAGCAGCTTAGGGACTAGCGGAGACGATGAGCAGTTCTTC. This gives the protein CASSLGTSGDDEQFF.

The V and J genes are TRBV5-4 and TRBJ2-5; D is undetermined. The J call is doubtful: the DNA matches TRBJ2-7 better. This CDR3 has 13 residues. In germline, CDR1 is SGHNT, CDR2 YYREEE (reference sequence). The CDR3 loop reads CASSFSNSYEQYF. Here the CDR3 DNA reads TGTGCCAGCAGCTTTTCCAATAGTTACGAGCAGTACTTC.

V gene TRBV29-1 combines with J gene TRBJ1-2; the D gene is possibly TRBD1 (6 bases). Trimming removed 5 bases from V and 6 bases from J, with 16 bases in between. Germline CDR1 and CDR2: SQVTM and ANQGSEA. The CDR3 contains 13 residues. The CDR3 sequence is CSVSIGGRDGYTF. As DNA, the CDR3 is TGCAGCGTTTCCATTGGGGGCCGGGATGGCTACACCTTC.

The CDR3 DNA reads as TGTGCCAGCAGCTCCGGGACAGGGGCGGACTTTTTTGAGCCCCAGCATTTT. This gives the protein CASSSGTGADFFEPQHF. The V call is TRBV5-8, the J call TRBJ1-5, with 10 bases lining up with TRBD1. Germline loops: CDR1 SGHTS, CDR2 YDEGEE. Trimming at V came to 3 bases and at J to 8 bases, leaving 14 bases not matched to a gene. CDR3 length: 17 residues.

A word on this clone: This sample includes further DNA sequences coding for the same CDR3. V and J are TRBV6-5 and TRBJ1-1; D remains ambiguous. Germline CDR1 and CDR2: MNHEY and SVGAGI. Trimming stripped 3 bases from V and 0 bases from J, with 5 bases between. The CDR3 loop spans 13 amino acids. The CDR3 DNA reads as TGTGCCAGCAGTTATCGAGTGAACACTGAAGCTTTCTTT. Encoded protein: CASSYRVNTEAFF.

The sample holds one count of this clone. The rearrangement uses TRBV19 and TRBJ2-5; D is perhaps TRBD2 (6 bases). V lost 2 bases to trimming and J lost 5 bases, with 15 bases between them. The CDR3 length is 15 residues. Per germline, CDR1 LNHDA and CDR2 SQIVND (reference sequence). For the CDR3, the DNA is TGTGCCAGTAGTATAATGCGGGGAAGAGGTGAGACCCAGTACTTC. Amino acid sequence: CASSIMRGRGETQYF.

This clone was seen once. This chain uses TRBV18 with TRBJ2-7, with D perhaps TRBD2 (6 bases). The CDR3 spans 15 residues. Germline V gene data show CDR1 as KGHSH and CDR2 as LQKENI. The V gene lost 3 bases and the J gene lost 2 bases, with 14 bases spanning the gap. The CDR3 region is CASSPLAYPAYEQYF. CDR3 coding DNA: TGTGCCAGCTCACCGCTAGCGTATCCCGCCTACGAGCAGTACTTC.

The chain links TRBV9 to TRBJ2-3; 8 nucleotides match TRBD1. This CDR3 has 14 amino acids. Germline lookup yields CDR1 SGDLS and CDR2 YYNGEE. The trim removed 4 bases at V and 6 bases at J, leaving 7 bases unmatched. The CDR3 loop reads CASSPQGARDTQYF. CDR3 in DNA: TGTGCCAGCAGCCCTCAGGGGGCGAGGGATACGCAGTATTTT.

The V gene is TRBV5-8, the J gene TRBJ2-7; D perhaps matches TRBD2 (6 bases). Germline V gene data show CDR1 as SGHTS and CDR2 as YDEGEE. This CDR3 contains 15 residues. Deletions cut 3 bases from V and 3 bases from J, with 16 bases between. The CDR3 nucleotides read TGTGCCAGCAGCTCGGGGACTGGTCCGTTCTACGAGCAGTACTTC. As protein: CASSSGTGPFYEQYF.

The chain uses TRBV28 and TRBJ2-3; D is perhaps TRBD1 (6 bases). V gave up 6 bases and J gave up 2 bases, with 15 bases separating them. Germline V CDR1 and CDR2: MDHEN, SYDVKM. This CDR3 is 15 amino acids long. DNA for the CDR3: TGTGCCAGCAGGATACCGGGACAAATCACAGATACGCAGTATTTT. Translating gives CASRIPGQITDTQYF.

This clone was picked up a small number of times. The genes are TRBV5-1 and TRBJ1-1; maybe TRBD1 (6 bases). The V end was cut by 0 bases, the J end by 5 bases, with 11 bases between. Looked up from germline, CDR1 is SGHRS and CDR2 is YFSETQ. This CDR3 spans 14 amino acids. CDR3 in DNA: TGCGCCAGCAGCTTGGGGGGGCAGGGGACTGAAGCTTTCTTT. It specifies CASSLGGQGTEAFF.

The V call is TRBV28, the J call TRBJ1-2; D not resolved. The CDR3 extends over 15 amino acids. The germline V and J ends were trimmed by 3 bases and 7 bases, with 18 bases remaining between them. Germline CDR1 MDHEN, CDR2 SYDVKM. CDR3 in amino acids: CASSFSEGKGTGYTF. In DNA form, the CDR3 reads TGTGCCAGCAGTTTTTCGGAGGGCAAGGGTACTGGCTACACCTTC.

This clone was seen a handful of times. V and J are TRBV19 and TRBJ2-7; D perhaps matches TRBD2 (5 bases). Germline V lookup: CDR1 LNHDA, CDR2 SQIVND (reference sequence). This CDR3 contains 12 residues. Between the trimmed V and J ends, which lost 3 bases and 3 bases, there was a span of 6 bases. The CDR3 spells CASSMSGYEQYF. The CDR3 nucleotides read TGTGCCAGTAGTATGAGCGGCTACGAGCAGTACTTC.

The chain employs TRBV16 and TRBJ1-5, with 10 bases lining up with TRBD1. The length of the CDR3 is 17 residues. Germline assignment: CDR1 KGHSY and CDR2 FQNENV. V lost 0 bases, J lost 5 bases, and 7 bases stayed unmatched. The CDR3 is CASSQSIGQGVDQPQHF. The CDR3 region has the DNA TGTGCCAGCAGCCAATCAATAGGACAGGGGGTTGATCAGCCCCAGCATTTT.

The chain combines TRBV30 with TRBJ1-2; D is possibly TRBD1 (5 bases). V shed 3 bases and J shed 8 bases, with 16 bases lying between them. This CDR3 region has 13 residues. Germline loops: CDR1 GTSNPN, CDR2 SVGIG (reference sequence). The CDR3 region is CAWSVGTSKGYTF. The CDR3 DNA reads TGTGCCTGGAGCGTCGGGACTTCGAAAGGCTACACCTTC.

V usage is TRBV9 and J usage is TRBJ2-1, with 8 bases aligning to TRBD1. The ends lost 4 bases at V and 7 bases at J; junction bases unmatched: 10. The germline CDR1 and CDR2 sequences are SGDLS and YYNGEE. The CDR3 runs to 15 residues. The CDR3 nucleotides are TGTGCCAGCAGCAACCCACAGGGGGTTTGGAATGAGCAGTTCTTC. It codes for CASSNPQGVWNEQFF.